Here is one T cell receptor beta chain with its context. It has no known antigen specificity. The input lacks base qualities; no much larger clone sits a single base away. The V and J ends are trimmed by 2 bases and 4 bases, leaving 15 bases between them. The CDR3 goes from the cysteine to the phenylalanine over 16 residues. The sequence is cut down to CDR3 DNA, 48 bases in frame from base 1. CDR1 and CDR2 (SNHLY, FYNNEI) derive from the germline V gene. The data belong to a study of OX40 agonist ivuxolimab in advanced cancers. The study in broad terms: Ivuxolimab was an agonistic, fully human IgG2 monoclonal antibody directed against OX40 (CD134), a costimulatory receptor. Intravenous ivuxolimab was administered to patients every 2 weeks at six dose levels: 0.01, 0.1, 0.3, 1.5, 3 and 10 mg/kg. Of the approximately 54 dose-escalation patients, hepatocellular carcinoma was present in about 20, melanoma in some 15, renal cell carcinoma in 9 and head and neck cancer in 9. In the dose-escalation cohort, 70% to 90% of patients were male, and the mean age was roughly 60 years with a range of roughly 20 to 80. Patients were allowed to have had prior anti-PD-1, anti-PD-L1 or anti-CTLA-4 therapy, and roughly two fifths of the dose-escalation patients had been treated with checkpoint inhibitors. Partial responses occurred in three dose-escalation patients: two with cutaneous melanoma and one with hepatocellular carcinoma. Peripheral TCRbeta sequencing was intended to test whether TCR sequence diversity was altered and clonal T-cell expansion was caused by ivuxolimab. The paper reports the monotherapy dose-escalation portion (N = 52 patients) of the phase I ivuxolimab trial.

Patients with a history of autoimmune disease or receiving systemic immunosuppression were excluded from the trial. In every dose cohort, peripheral blood was drawn for TCR sequencing at baseline, cycle 4 day 1, and cycle 7 day 1. Samples were obtained from an open-label, multicenter, first-in-human phase I dose-escalation trial of ivuxolimab. The trial enrolled adults with locally advanced or metastatic head and neck squamous cell, hepatocellular, melanoma or renal cell carcinoma. Before TCR sequencing, CD4+ T cells and CD8+ T cells were sorted from peripheral blood as separate populations. Summary of the overall study and its limitations: After ivuxolimab, more expanded clones were found on average in CD8+ T cells than in CD4+ T cells. In the 0.1-3.0 mg/kg groups, partial responders had among the lowest normalized peripheral clonal expansion, particularly in CD8+ T cells. At doses of 0.1 to 3.0 mg/kg, clonal expansion of both CD4+ and CD8+ T cells in blood was seen between baseline and week 6. The antigen specificity of the clonally expanded peripheral T cells was not determined. Low levels of normalized T-cell clonal expansion were also seen in some nonresponding patients.

Genomic DNA was isolated from the sorted cells so that the TCRbeta CDR3 region could be sequenced. TCRbeta CDR3 regions were sequenced using the immunoSEQ Assay. Here the immuneACCESS table is served through TCRdb, limited to in-frame sequences with V and J called. Missing clones are a known gap in these copies; in checked studies unresolved V genes cover under half, and the rest lacks a known reason. This sample lists about 70,000 clones; about 90% were detected once. The ten largest clones represent 0.85% to 1% of the sample. Sequenced material: CD4+ or CD8+ T cells sorted from blood, taken in a trial of the OX40 agonist ivuxolimab. The receptor comes from an adult with an advanced solid tumor such as melanoma, head and neck, liver or kidney cancer. The rearranged segments are TRBV2 and TRBJ1-5; TRBD1 might be the D gene, on 5 matching bases. The CDR3 is CASSEHPDPGNQPQHF. Here is the DNA: TGTGCCAGCAGTGAACACCCTGATCCAGGGAATCAGCCCCAGCATTTT.